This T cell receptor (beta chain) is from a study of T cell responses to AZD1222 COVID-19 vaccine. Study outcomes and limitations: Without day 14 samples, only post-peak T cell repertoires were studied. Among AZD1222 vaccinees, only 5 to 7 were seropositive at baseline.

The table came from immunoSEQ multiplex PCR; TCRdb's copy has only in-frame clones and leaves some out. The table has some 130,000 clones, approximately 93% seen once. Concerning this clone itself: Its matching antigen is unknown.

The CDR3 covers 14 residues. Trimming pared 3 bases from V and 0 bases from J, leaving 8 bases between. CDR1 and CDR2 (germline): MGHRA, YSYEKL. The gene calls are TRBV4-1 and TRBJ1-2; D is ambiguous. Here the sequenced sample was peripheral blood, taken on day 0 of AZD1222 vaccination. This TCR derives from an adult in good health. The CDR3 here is CASSHARANYGYTF. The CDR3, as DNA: TGCGCCAGCAGCCACGCACGAGCTAACTATGGCTACACCTTC.